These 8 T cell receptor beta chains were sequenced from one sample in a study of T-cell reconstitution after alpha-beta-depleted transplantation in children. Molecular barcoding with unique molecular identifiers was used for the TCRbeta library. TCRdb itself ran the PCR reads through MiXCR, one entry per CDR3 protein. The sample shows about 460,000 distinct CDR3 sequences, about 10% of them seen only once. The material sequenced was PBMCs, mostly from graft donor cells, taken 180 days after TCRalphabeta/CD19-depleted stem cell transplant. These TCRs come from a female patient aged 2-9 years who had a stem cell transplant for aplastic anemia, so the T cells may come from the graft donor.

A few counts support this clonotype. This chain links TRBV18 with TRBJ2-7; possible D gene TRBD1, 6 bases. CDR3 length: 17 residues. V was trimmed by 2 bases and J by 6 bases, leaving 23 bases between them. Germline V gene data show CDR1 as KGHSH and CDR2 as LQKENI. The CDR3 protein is CASSPVSGQSGQTEQYF. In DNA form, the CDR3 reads TGTGCCAGCTCACCAGTCTCGGGACAATCTGGCCAGACCGAGCAGTACTTC.

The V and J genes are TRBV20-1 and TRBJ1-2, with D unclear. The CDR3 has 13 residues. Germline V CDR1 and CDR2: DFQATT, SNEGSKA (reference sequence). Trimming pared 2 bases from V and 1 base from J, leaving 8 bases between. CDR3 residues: CSARKPFNYGYTF. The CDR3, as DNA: TGCAGTGCTAGAAAGCCGTTTAACTATGGCTACACCTTC.

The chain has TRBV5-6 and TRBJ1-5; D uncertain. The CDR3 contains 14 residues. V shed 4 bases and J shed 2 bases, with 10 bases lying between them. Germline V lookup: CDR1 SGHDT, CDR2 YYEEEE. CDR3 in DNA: TGTGCCAGCAGCCATTACGTAGGCAATCAGCCCCAGCATTTT. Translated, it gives CASSHYVGNQPQHF.

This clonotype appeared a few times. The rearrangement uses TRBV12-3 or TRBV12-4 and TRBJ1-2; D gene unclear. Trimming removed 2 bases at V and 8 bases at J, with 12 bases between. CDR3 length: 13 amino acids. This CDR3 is CASSLSGLRGYTF. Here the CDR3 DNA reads TGTGCCAGCAGTTTATCCGGCTTGCGCGGCTACACCTTC.

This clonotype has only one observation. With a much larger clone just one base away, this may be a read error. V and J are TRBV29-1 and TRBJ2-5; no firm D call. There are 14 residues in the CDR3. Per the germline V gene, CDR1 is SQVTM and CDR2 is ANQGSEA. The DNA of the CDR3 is TGCAGCGTGGGGTTTTGGGGATTCCAACAGACCCAGTACTTC. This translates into CSVGFWGFQQTQYF.

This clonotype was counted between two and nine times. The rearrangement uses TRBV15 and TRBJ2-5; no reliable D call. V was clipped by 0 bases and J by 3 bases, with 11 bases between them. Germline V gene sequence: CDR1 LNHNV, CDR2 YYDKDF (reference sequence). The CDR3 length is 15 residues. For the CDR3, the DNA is TGTGCCACCAGCAGAGATCGGGCCTTTGAAGAGACCCAGTACTTC. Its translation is CATSRDRAFEETQYF.

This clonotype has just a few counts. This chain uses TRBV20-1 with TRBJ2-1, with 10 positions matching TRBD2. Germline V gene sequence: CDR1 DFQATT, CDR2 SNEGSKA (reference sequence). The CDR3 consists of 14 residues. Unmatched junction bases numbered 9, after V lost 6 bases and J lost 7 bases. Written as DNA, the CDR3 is TGCAGTGCGCCACCTAGCGGGAGAGGAAATGAGCAGTTCTTC. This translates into CSAPPSGRGNEQFF.

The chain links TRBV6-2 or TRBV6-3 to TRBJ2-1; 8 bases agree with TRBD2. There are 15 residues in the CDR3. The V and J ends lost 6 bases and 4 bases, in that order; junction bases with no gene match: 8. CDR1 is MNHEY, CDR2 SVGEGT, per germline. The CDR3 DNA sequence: TGTGCCAGCAGCAGACCGGGACTAGTTTACAATGAGCAGTTCTTC. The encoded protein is CASSRPGLVYNEQFF.